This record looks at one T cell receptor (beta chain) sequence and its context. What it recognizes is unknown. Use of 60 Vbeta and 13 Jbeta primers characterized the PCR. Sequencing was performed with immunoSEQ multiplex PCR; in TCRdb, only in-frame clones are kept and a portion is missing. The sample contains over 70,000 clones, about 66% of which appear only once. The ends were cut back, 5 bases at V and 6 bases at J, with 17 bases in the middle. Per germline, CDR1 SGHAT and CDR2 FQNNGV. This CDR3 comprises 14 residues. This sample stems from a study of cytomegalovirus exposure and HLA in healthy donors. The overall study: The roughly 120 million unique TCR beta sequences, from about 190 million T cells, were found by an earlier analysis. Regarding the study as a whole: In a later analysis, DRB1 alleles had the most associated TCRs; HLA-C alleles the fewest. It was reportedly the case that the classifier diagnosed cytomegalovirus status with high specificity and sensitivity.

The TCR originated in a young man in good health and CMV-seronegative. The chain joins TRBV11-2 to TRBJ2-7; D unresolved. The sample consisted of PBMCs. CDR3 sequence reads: CASSQDAHYPEQYF. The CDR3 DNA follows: TGTGCCAGCAGCCAAGACGCTCACTACCCCGAGCAGTACTTC.